The entry that follows covers one TCR beta chain sequence. It has no known antigen specificity. No per-base quality is available; no much larger clone lies one base away. The library was obtained by PCR. Reads for this sample came from an Illumina HiSeq 2500. Unique molecular identifiers were incorporated into TCR beta cDNA libraries to reduce PCR and sequencing biases. Every 1 to 10 million input T cells yielded 500,000 or so cDNA molecules, meaning each molecule approximated one T cell. The patient libraries were prepared and sequenced using the same protocol as the earlier healthy control dataset. Samples belonging to the same batch were prepared together, multiplexed and sequenced on a shared HiSeq lane. Regarding the original processing steps: Raw barcoded reads were processed with MIGEC, and single-read molecular identifier groups were discarded before consensus assembly and CDR3 extraction. VDJtools was used for post-analysis of the clonotype tables, with diversity normalized by down-sampling every dataset to the smallest sample size. Repertoire overlap clustering matched CDR3 amino acid but not nucleotide sequences to correct batch-related cross-sample contamination. TCRdb trimmed public reads at Q25 via fastp, called clones via MiXCR and kept in-frame beta chains. Entries are consolidated by CDR3 protein sequence, retaining the most common genes and DNA. V and J calls and clone size were set by TCRdb, not the authors. Recorded for this sample are some 700,000 distinct CDR3 sequences; 55% to 70% of them occurred a single time. The ten largest clonotypes hold around 10% of the sample.

These data are taken from a study of post-analysis software for immune sequencing data (dated by TCRdb to about 2015). Regarding the complete study: Relapsing-remitting, secondary progressive and progressive-relapsing multiple sclerosis were recorded as disease courses, and subtype annotation was lacking for some patients. The patient repertoires were compared against approximately ten previously published healthy control repertoires obtained from donors aged about 6 to 25 years. A subset of samples was prepared in parallel using single-end sample barcoding, then pooled and co-amplified after Illumina adapter ligation.

Sequences SQVTM (CDR1) and ANQGSEA (CDR2) are obtained from the germline V gene. The CDR3 goes from the cysteine to the phenylalanine over 13 residues. The sequence is cut down to CDR3 DNA, 39 bases in frame from base 1. V is pared back by 2 bases and J by 4 bases, with 9 bases lying between the germline termini. Broader findings and caveats from the paper: Patients showed significantly higher frequencies than controls for roughly five TRBV segments, among them TRBV5-6, TRBV5-1 and TRBV20-1. When samples were clustered directly using the F measure, samples prepared in the same batch co-clustered strongly, which prompted a batch-effect correction. The multiple sclerosis patient group was slightly younger than the control group. Normalized Chao1 diversity was significantly lower in multiple sclerosis patients than controls, suggesting substantial peripheral T-cell clonal expansion.

To demonstrate the VDJtools post-analysis software, the study profiled TCR beta repertoires from the peripheral blood of under 15 young patients with multiple sclerosis. Multiple sclerosis patients were children and adolescents aged about 6 to 16 years. The V gene is TRBV29-1 and the J gene is TRBJ2-1; TRBD1 is a weak D gene call, 6 bases matching. This TCR was sampled from a girl between 2 and 10 years old with multiple sclerosis. The sample was blood. The CDR3 has the sequence CSVEQGLYNEQFF. At the DNA level, the sequence is TGCAGCGTTGAACAGGGGTTATACAATGAGCAGTTCTTC.